This T cell receptor (beta chain) originates from a study of PD-1 blockade in classical Hodgkin lymphoma. Study as a whole: Patients were dosed intravenously with nivolumab at 3 mg/kg every 2 weeks.

Broader study findings: Relapsed/refractory patients reportedly had the lowest baseline TCR diversity, below newly diagnosed patients, who were below healthy donors. Some patients began nivolumab under 1 year after ASCT. These patients were excluded from later analyses. It was CD4+ TCR diversity, not CD8+, that rose significantly by C4D1.

As for time point: cycle 4 day 1 (C4D1), after 6 weeks of nivolumab. There was relapse after autologous stem cell transplantation in every patient, and there was variation in brentuximab vedotin exposure. Thawed PBMCs were the source of CD4+ T cells, purified by magnetic negative selection. Notes on this clone: The antigen is undetermined.

This CDR3 region has 15 residues. Germline loops: CDR1 SGHRS, CDR2 YFSETQ. The V and J ends lost 2 bases and 4 bases respectively, with 12 bases between them. Sequencing was performed with immunoSEQ multiplex PCR; in TCRdb, only in-frame clones are kept and a portion is missing. The sample carries some 30,000 clones, around 80% recorded once. V is TRBV5-1 and J is TRBJ2-2; tentative D call: TRBD1 (6 bases). The sequence was collected from a human donor with classical Hodgkin lymphoma. This specimen was CD4+ T cells from blood, taken before the fourth cycle of nivolumab. CDR3 in amino acids: CASSLEQGITGELFF. CDR3 sequence (DNA): TGCGCCAGCAGCTTAGAACAGGGTATCACCGGGGAGCTGTTTTTT.